The TCR beta chain described here comes from a study of blood T cell repertoires in COVID-19. Looking at the study overall: Sites in the United States, Italy and Spain provided acute and convalescent COVID-19 samples. PBMCs, B-cell-depleted T cells, or T cells provided the cDNA or gDNA that made up the material.

As handled by the study authors: Counts of nucleated cells, estimated from reference gene primer amplification, were obtained. This table comes from immunoSEQ multiplex PCR, and its TCRdb copy is limited to in-frame clones, with some not included. The V and J calls and clone size come from that table; D and trimming were worked out from the DNA. The table shows about 170,000 clones, with 80% to 85% occurring only once. Trimming pared 6 bases from V and 1 base from J, leaving 16 bases between. Looked up from germline, CDR1 is SQVTM and CDR2 is ANQGSEA. The CDR3 contains 14 residues. The TCR was taken from a young man with active or convalescent COVID-19. The V gene is TRBV29-1, the J gene TRBJ2-7; TRBD2 is a possible D gene (7 bases). Input material: peripheral blood. As DNA, the CDR3 is TGCAGCGTCGCCGATCGGGGGGCGTCCTACGAGCAGTACTTC. Amino acids: CSVADRGASYEQYF.